The clone carrying this TCR beta chain has a handful of counts. The study defined stable Graves' hyperthyroidism as no ophthalmopathy progression within 18 months. Lactation, pregnancy, other autoimmune disease or uncontrolled infection excluded patients. Amplification of TCR beta CDR3 regions was performed using RNA transcripts as template. HTBI primers were the set used in a first-round RT-PCR of the TCR CDR3. Using its own MiXCR run on the multiplex PCR reads, TCRdb lists one record per CDR3 protein. Of 600,000 or so distinct CDR3 sequences listed, 15% to 20% are singletons. The data were taken from a study of T cells in Graves' hyperthyroidism and ophthalmopathy. This CDR3 comprises 16 residues. Per germline, CDR1 MDHEN and CDR2 SYDVKM. V gave up 1 base and J gave up 5 bases, with 17 bases separating them.

J is TRBJ1-2 and V is TRBV28; D perhaps matches TRBD1 (5 bases). This clonotype was obtained from a woman in her twenties or thirties with Graves' hyperthyroidism. Sequencing input: blood. CDR3 coding DNA: TGTGCCAGCAGTTTATTCTCAGGGACGTCTGGTTATGGCTACACCTTC. Amino acid sequence: CASSLFSGTSGYGYTF.